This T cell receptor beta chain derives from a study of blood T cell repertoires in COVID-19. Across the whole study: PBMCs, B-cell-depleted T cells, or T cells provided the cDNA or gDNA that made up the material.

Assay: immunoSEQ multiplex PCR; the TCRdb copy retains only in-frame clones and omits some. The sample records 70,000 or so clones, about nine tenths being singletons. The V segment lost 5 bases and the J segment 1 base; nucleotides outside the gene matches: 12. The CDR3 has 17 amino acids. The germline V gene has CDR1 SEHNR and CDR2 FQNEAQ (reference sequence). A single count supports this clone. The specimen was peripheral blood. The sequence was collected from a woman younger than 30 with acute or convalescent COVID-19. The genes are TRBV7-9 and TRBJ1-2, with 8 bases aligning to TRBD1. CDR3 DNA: TGTGCCAGCAGCAAAGGACAGGGCCGCCGTTTTAACTATGGCTACACCTTC. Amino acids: CASSKGQGRRFNYGYTF.